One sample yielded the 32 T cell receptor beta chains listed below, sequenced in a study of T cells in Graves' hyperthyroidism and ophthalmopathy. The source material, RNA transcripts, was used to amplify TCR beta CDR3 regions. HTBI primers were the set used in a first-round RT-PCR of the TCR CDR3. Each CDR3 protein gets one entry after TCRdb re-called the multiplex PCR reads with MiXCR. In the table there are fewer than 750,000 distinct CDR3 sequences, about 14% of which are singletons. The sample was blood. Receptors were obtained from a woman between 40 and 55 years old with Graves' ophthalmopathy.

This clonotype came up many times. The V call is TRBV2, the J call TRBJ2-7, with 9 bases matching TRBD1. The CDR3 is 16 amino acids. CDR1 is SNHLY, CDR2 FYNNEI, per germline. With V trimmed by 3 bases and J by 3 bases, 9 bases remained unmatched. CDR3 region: CASSEGSGDRVYEQYF. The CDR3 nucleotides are TGTGCCAGCAGTGAGGGTTCCGGGGACAGGGTCTACGAGCAGTACTTC.

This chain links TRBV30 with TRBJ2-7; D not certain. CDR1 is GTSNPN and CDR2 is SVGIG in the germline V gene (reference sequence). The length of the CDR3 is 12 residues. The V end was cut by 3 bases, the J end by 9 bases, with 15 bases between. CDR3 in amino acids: CAWSLGSLGQYF. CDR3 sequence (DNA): TGTGCCTGGAGCTTGGGGTCCCTCGGGCAGTACTTC.

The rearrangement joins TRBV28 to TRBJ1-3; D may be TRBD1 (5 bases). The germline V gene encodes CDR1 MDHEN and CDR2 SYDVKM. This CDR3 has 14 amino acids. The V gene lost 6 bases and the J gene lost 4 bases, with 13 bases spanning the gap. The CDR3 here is CASREAGRGNTIYF. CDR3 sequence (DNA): TGTGCCAGCAGGGAGGCAGGGCGGGGAAACACCATATATTTT.

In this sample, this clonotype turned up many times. Here the CDR3 DNA reads TGTGCCAGCAGCCAAGGGACAGGGGGGCTGAACACTGAAGCTTTCTTT. Translating it yields CASSQGTGGLNTEAFF. The V call is TRBV4-2, the J call TRBJ1-1, with TRBD1 matching 10 bases. The CDR3 has 16 residues. Losses at the gene ends were 1 base for V and 0 bases for J; bases not matched to a gene: 2. The V gene's germline CDR1 is LGHNA and CDR2 YNFKEQ.

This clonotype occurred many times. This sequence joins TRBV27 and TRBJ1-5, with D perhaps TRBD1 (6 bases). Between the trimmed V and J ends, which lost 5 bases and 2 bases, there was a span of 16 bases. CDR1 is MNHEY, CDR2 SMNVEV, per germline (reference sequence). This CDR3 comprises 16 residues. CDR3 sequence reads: CASSPLTNRGNQPQHF. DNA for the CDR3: TGTGCCAGCAGTCCACTCACCAACAGGGGCAATCAGCCCCAGCATTTT.

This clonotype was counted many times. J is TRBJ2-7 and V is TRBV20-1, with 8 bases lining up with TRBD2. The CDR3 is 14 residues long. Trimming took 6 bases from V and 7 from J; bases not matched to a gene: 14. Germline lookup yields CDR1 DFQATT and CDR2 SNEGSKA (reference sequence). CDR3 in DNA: TGCAGTGCCTCCCCGGGAGGGGGAGTGTCGGAGCAGTACTTC. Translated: CSASPGGGVSEQYF.

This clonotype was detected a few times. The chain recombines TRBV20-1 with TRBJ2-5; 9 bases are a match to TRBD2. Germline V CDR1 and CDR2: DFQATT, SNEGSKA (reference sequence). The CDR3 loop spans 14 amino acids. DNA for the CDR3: TGCACCCCGCGGGGACTAGCAGTACAAGAGACCCAGTACTTC. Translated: CTPRGLAVQETQYF.

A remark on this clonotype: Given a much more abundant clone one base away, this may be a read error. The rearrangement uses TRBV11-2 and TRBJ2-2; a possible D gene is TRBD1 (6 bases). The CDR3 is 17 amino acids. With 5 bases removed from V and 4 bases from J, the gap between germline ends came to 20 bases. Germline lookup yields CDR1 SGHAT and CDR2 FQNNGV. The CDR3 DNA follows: TGTGCCAGCAGCAAGATAAAAGGACAGATTAGCACCGGGGAGCTGTTTTTT. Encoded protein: CASSKIKGQISTGELFF.

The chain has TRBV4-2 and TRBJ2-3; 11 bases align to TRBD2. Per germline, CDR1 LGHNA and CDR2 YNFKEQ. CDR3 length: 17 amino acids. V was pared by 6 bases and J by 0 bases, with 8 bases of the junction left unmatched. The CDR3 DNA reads TGTGCCAGCAGTTCAACGACTAGCGGGGCTAGCACAGATACGCAGTATTTT. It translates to CASSSTTSGASTDTQYF.

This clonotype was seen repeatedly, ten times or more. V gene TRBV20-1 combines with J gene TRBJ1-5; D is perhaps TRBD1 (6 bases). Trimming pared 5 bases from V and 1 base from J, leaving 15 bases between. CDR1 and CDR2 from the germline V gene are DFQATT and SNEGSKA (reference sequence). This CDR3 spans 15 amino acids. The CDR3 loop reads CSALGQSGSNQPQHF. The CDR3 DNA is TGCAGTGCTCTTGGACAGTCCGGGAGCAATCAGCCCCAGCATTTT.

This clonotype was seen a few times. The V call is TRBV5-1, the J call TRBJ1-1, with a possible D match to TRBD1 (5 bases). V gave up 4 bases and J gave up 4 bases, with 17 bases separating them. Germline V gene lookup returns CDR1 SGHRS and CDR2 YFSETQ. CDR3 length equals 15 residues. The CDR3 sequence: CASSPGLGTTTEAFF. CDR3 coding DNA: TGCGCCAGCAGCCCCGGATTGGGGACTACCACTGAAGCTTTCTTT.

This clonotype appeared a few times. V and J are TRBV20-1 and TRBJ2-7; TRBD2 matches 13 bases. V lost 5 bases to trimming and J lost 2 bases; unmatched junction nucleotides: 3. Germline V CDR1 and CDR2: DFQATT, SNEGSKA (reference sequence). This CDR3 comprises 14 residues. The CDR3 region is CSAPGTSGTYEQYF. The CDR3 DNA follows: TGCAGTGCTCCCGGGACTAGCGGGACCTACGAGCAGTACTTC.

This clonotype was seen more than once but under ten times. CDR3 DNA: TGTGCCAGCAGCCAAATCGACAGGCCGAACACCGGGGAGCTGTTTTTT. Protein product: CASSQIDRPNTGELFF. The chain recombines TRBV14 with TRBJ2-2, with D tentatively TRBD1 (6 bases). From germline, CDR1 is SGHDN and CDR2 FVKESK. The V and J ends lost 2 bases and 0 bases respectively, with 10 bases between them. The CDR3 has 16 amino acids.

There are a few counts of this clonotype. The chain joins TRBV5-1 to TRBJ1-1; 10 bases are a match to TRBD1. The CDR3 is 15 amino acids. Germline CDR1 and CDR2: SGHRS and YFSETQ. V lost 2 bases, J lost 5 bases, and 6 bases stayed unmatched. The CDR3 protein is CASSFLGQGSTEAFF. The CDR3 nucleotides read TGCGCCAGCAGCTTTTTGGGACAGGGGAGTACTGAAGCTTTCTTT.

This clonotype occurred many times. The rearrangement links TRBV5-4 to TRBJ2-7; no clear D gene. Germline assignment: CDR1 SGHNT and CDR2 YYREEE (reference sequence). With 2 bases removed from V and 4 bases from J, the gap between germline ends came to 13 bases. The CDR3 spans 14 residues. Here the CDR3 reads CASSFYGPEYEQYF. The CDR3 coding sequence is TGTGCCAGCAGCTTCTACGGGCCTGAATACGAGCAGTACTTC. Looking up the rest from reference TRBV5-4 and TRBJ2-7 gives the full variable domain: ETGVTQSPTHLIKTRGQQVTLRCSSQSGHNTVSWYQQALGQGPQFIFQYYREEENGRGNFPPRFSGLQFPNYSSELNVNALELDDSALYLCASSFYGPEYEQYFGPGTRLTVT.

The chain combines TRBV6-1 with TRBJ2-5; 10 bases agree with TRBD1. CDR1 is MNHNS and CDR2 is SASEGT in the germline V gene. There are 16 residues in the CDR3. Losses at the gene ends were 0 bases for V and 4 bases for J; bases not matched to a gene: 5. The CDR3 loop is CASSEAGRTGGETQYF. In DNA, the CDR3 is TGTGCCAGCAGTGAAGCCGGGAGGACAGGGGGAGAGACCCAGTACTTC.

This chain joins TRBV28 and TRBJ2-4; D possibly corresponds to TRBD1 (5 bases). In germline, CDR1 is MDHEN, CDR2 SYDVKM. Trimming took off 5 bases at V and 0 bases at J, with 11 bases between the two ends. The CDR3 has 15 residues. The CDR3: CASSQGDRAKNIQYF. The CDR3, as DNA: TGTGCCAGCAGTCAAGGGGATCGAGCCAAAAACATTCAGTACTTC.

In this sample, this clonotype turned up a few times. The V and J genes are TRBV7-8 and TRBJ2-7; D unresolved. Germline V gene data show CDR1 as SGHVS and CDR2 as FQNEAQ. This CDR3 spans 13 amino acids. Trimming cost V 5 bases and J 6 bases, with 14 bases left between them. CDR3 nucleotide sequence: TGTGCCAGCAGCACAAGATACTCAAGCGAGCAGTACTTC. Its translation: CASSTRYSSEQYF.

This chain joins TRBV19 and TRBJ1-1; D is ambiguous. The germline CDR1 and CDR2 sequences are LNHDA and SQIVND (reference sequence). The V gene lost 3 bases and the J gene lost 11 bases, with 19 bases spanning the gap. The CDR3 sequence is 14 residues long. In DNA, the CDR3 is TGTGCCAGTAGTATTTTGGGCAATAGGGAGGACGCTTTCTTT. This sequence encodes CASSILGNREDAFF.

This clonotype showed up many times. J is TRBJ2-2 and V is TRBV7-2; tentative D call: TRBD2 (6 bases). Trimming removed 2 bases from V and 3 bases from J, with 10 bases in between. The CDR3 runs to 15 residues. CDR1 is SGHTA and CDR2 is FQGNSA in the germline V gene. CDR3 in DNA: TGTGCCAGCAGCTTATTTGGGGGGTACACCGGGGAGCTGTTTTTT. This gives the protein CASSLFGGYTGELFF.

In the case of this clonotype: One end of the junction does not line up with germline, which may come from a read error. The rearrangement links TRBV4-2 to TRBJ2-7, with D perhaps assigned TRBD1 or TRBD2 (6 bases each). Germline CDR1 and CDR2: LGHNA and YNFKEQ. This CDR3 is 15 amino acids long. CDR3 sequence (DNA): TGTGCCGGCAGCCAAGAGGGGGGAGAGTCCTACGAGCAGTACTTC. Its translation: CAGSQEGGESYEQYF.

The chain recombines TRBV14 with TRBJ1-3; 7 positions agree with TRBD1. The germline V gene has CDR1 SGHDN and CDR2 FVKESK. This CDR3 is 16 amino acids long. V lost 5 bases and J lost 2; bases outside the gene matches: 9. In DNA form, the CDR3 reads TGTGCCAGCAGCAAGCTGGCCGGGACAGCTGGAAACACCATATATTTT. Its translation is CASSKLAGTAGNTIYF.

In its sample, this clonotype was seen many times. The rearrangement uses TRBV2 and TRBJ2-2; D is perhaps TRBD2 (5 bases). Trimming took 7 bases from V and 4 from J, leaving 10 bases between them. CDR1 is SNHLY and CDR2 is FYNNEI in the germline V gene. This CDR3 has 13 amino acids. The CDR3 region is CASKMSGTGELFF. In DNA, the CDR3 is TGTGCCAGCAAGATGAGCGGCACCGGGGAGCTGTTTTTT.

For the CDR3, the DNA is TGTGCCAGCAGTCCTCCCGGGACAGGGAGCACTGAAGCTTTCTTT. It is translated as CASSPPGTGSTEAFF. The chain joins TRBV12-3 or TRBV12-4 to TRBJ1-1, with 9 bases aligning to TRBD1. The CDR3 sequence is 15 residues long. The junction had 8 bases not matched to a gene; V was cut back by 5 bases and J by 4 bases.

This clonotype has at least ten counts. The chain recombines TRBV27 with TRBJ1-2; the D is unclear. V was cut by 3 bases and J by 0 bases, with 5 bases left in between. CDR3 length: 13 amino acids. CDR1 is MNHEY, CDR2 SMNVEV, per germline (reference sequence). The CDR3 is CASSFDTNYGYTF. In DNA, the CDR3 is TGTGCCAGCAGTTTTGACACTAACTATGGCTACACCTTC.

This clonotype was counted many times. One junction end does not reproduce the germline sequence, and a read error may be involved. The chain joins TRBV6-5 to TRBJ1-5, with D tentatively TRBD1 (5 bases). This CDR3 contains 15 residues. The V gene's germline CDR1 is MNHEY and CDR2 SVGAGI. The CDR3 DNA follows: TGTGCCAGCCGTTATGTGACAGATAGCAATCAGCCCCAGCATTTT. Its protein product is CASRYVTDSNQPQHF.

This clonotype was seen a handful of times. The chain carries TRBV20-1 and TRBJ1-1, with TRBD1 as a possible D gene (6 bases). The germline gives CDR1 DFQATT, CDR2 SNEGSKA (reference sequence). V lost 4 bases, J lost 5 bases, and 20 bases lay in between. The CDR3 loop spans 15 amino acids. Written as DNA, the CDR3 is TGCAGTGCTACTGAGGGGAGTCTGAGGGGGACTGAAGCTTTCTTT. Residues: CSATEGSLRGTEAFF.

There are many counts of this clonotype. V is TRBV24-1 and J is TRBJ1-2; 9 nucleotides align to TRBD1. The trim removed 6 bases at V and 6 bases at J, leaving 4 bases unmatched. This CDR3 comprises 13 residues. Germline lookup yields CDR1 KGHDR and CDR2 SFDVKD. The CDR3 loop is CATSQGTGNGYTF. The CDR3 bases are TGTGCCACCAGTCAGGGGACAGGGAATGGCTACACCTTC.

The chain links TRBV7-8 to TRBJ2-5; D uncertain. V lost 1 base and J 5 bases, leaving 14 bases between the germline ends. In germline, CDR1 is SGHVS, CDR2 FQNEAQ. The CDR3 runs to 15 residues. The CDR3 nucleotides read TGTGCCAGCAGCTTAGGACGTCCCCTCGGGGAGACCCAGTACTTC. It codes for CASSLGRPLGETQYF. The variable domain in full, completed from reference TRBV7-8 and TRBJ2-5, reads GAGVSQSPRYKVAKRGQDVALRCDPISGHVSLFWYQQALGQGPEFLTYFQNEAQLDKSGLPSDRFFAERPEGSVSTLKIQRTQQEDSAVYLCASSLGRPLGETQYFGPGTRLLVL.

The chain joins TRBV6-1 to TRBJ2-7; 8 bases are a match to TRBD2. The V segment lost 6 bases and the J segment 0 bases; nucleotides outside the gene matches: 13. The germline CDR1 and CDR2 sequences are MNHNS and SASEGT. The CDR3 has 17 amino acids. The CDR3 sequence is CASSRDLLAGSSYEQYF. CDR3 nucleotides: TGTGCCAGCAGCCGGGACCTCTTAGCGGGGAGCTCCTACGAGCAGTACTTC.

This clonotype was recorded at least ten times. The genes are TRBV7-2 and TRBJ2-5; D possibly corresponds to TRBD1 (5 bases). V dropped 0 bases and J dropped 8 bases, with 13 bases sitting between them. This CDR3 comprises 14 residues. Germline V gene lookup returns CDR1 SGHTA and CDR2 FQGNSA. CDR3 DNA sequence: TGTGCCAGCAGCTTAGCGCGAGAACAGGAAACCCAGTACTTC. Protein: CASSLAREQETQYF.

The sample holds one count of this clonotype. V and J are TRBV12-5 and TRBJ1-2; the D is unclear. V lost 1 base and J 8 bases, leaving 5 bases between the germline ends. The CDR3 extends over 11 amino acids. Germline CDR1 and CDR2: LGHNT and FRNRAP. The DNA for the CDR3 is TGTGCTAGTGGTTTGGATAGAGGCTACACCTTC. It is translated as CASGLDRGYTF.